The clone carrying this TCR beta chain was counted many times. Its specificity is unknown. The data were obtained in a study of neurological immune-mediated disorders. Trimming took 5 bases from V and 3 from J, leaving 18 bases between them. Germline V gives CDR1 DFQATT, CDR2 SNEGSKA (reference sequence). The CDR3 sequence is 15 residues long. Study-wide results and limits: Subjects shared no identical expanded-clone CDR3 amino acid sequences, suggesting private TCR-beta repertoires in all groups.

Synthesis of cDNA used 5'RACE (with 10-nucleotide random UMIs). Over 200 million TCR-beta sequences from 15-18 subjects came out of each sequencing run. TCRdb re-derived calls from the 5' RACE reads in MiXCR, one entry per CDR3 protein. The sample lists around 70,000 distinct CDR3 sequences; approximately 5% were seen once. The sequenced material came from PBMCs. The chain combines TRBV20-1 with TRBJ2-3; the D call may be TRBD1 or TRBD2 (5 bases each). This TCR was sampled from a woman in her 70s with multiple sclerosis. The CDR3 protein is CSAEDGARPTDTQYF. For the CDR3, the DNA is TGCAGTGCTGAAGACGGGGCGAGACCAACAGATACGCAGTATTTT.